This T cell receptor (beta chain) derives from a study of cytomegalovirus exposure and HLA in healthy donors. PCR amplification relied on 60 Vbeta primers (plus 13 Jbeta primers). The protocol was immunoSEQ multiplex PCR, while the TCRdb copy is restricted to in-frame clones and leaves out a portion. The table includes 200,000 to 250,000 clones, more than 75% detected once. The CDR3 loop spans 15 amino acids. V shed 3 bases and J 4 bases; nucleotides not matched to a gene: 5. Germline values: CDR1 GTSNPN, CDR2 SVGIG (reference sequence). The receptor was derived from a woman between 40 and 50 years old in good health and CMV-seronegative. The chain combines TRBV30 with TRBJ2-7; 14 bases are shared with TRBD2. Sequences were obtained from PBMCs. The CDR3 here is CAWRGTSGSKYEQYF. The CDR3 DNA follows: TGTGCCTGGAGGGGGACTAGCGGGAGTAAGTACGAGCAGTACTTC.